Presented here are 6 T cell receptor beta chains from one specimen sequenced in a study of CD8 T cells in ankylosing spondylitis. MiXCR, run by TCRdb on the 5' RACE reads, gives a single entry per CDR3 protein. The repertoire holds some 200,000 distinct CDR3 sequences, with about 13% as singletons. Sequencing input: blood, either unsorted or a sorted T cell fraction (not recorded which). The receptors come from a male donor with ankylosing spondylitis or in good health (not recorded which).

V is TRBV5-8 and J is TRBJ2-1, with TRBD1 as a possible D gene (5 bases). Deletions cut 2 bases from V and 3 bases from J, with 12 bases between. The CDR3 length is 15 residues. The V gene's germline CDR1 is SGHTS and CDR2 YDEGEE. CDR3 in amino acids: CASSFTGPYYNEQFF. CDR3 nucleotide sequence: TGTGCCAGCAGCTTCACAGGACCCTACTACAATGAGCAGTTCTTC.

This clonotype was observed a handful of times. CDR3 protein: CASSQVPYQGGGGELFF. As DNA, the CDR3 is TGTGCCAGCAGCCAAGTCCCTTATCAGGGGGGCGGCGGGGAGCTGTTTTTT. The chain couples TRBV3-1 to TRBJ2-2; TRBD1 might be the D (7 bases). V was clipped by 1 base and J by 7 bases, with 19 bases between them. From germline, CDR1 is LGHDT and CDR2 YNNKEL (reference sequence). The CDR3 runs to 17 residues.

This clonotype was seen many times. The chain employs TRBV12-3 or TRBV12-4 and TRBJ2-1, with TRBD1 identical over 8 bases. The V gene end was trimmed by 4 bases and the J gene end by 5 bases; junction bases not matched to a gene: 4. The CDR3 contains 14 residues. The CDR3 is CASSYRTGNNEQFF. The CDR3 DNA reads as TGTGCCAGCAGTTACCGGACAGGGAACAATGAGCAGTTCTTC.

The chain carries TRBV20-1 and TRBJ1-1, with 7 bases that match TRBD1. Germline CDR1 DFQATT, CDR2 SNEGSKA (reference sequence). J lost 0 bases, V lost 5 bases, and 6 bases had no gene match. The CDR3 is 14 amino acids. In nucleotides, the CDR3 is TGCAGTGCTGACGACAGGGACATGAACACTGAAGCTTTCTTT. Its translation: CSADDRDMNTEAFF.

At least ten counts were recorded for this clonotype. The chain carries TRBV29-1 and TRBJ1-1; D perhaps matches TRBD1 (6 bases). This CDR3 is 11 amino acids long. The germline gives CDR1 SQVTM, CDR2 ANQGSEA. V was trimmed by 2 bases and J by 12 bases, leaving 13 bases between them. This CDR3 is CSVERDTEPFF. In DNA, the CDR3 is TGCAGCGTTGAAAGGGACACCGAACCTTTCTTT.

The chain recombines TRBV27 with TRBJ2-7, with 9 positions matching TRBD2. CDR1 is MNHEY and CDR2 is SMNVEV in the germline V gene (reference sequence). The junction had 9 bases not matched to a gene; V was cut back by 2 bases and J by 4 bases. This CDR3 has 16 residues. The CDR3 region is CASSLSGGRGQYEQYF. CDR3 bases: TGTGCCAGCAGTTTAAGTGGCGGGAGGGGCCAGTACGAGCAGTACTTC.